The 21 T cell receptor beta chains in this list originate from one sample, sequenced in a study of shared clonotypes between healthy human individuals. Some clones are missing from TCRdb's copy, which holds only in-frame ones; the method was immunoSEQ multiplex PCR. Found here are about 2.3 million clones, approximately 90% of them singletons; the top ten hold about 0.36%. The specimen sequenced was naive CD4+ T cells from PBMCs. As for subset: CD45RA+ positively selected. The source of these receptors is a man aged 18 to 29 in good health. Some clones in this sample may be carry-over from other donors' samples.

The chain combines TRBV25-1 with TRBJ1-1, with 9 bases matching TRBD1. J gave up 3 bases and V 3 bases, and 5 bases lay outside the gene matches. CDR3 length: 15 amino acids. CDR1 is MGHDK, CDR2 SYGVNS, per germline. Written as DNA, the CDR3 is TGTGCCAGCAGTGAGGCCGGGACAGGGTACACTGAAGCTTTCTTT. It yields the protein CASSEAGTGYTEAFF. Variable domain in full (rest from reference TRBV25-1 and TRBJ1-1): EADIYQTPRYLVIGTGKKITLECSQTMGHDKMYWYQQDPGMELHLIHYSYGVNSTEKGDLSSESTVSRIRTEHFPLTLESARPSHTSQYLCASSEAGTGYTEAFFGQGTRLTVV.

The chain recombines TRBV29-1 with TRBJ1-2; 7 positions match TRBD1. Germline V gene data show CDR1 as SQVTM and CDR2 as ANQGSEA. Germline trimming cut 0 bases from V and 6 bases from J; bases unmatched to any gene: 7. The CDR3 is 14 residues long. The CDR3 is CSVEDPEGADGYTF. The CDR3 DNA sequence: TGCAGCGTTGAAGATCCAGAGGGGGCGGATGGCTACACCTTC.

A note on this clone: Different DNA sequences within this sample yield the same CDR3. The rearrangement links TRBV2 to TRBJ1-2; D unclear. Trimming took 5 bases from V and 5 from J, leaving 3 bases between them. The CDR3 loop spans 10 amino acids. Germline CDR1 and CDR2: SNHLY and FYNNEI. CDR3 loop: CASSLYGYTF. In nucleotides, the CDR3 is TGTGCCAGCAGTCTATATGGCTACACCTTC.

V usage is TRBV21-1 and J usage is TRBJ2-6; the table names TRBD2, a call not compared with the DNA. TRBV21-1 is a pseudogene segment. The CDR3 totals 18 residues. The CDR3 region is CASSKGRVPIGGANVLTF. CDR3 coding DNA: TGTGCCAGCAGCAAAGGTCGGGTGCCCATTGGTGGGGCCAACGTCCTGACTTTC.

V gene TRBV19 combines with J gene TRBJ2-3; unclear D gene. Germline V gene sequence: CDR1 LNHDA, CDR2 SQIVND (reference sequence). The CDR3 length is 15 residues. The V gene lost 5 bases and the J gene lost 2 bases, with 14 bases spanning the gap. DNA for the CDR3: TGTGCCAGTAGTTTATCTACCTGGGTCACAGATACGCAGTATTTT. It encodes CASSLSTWVTDTQYF.

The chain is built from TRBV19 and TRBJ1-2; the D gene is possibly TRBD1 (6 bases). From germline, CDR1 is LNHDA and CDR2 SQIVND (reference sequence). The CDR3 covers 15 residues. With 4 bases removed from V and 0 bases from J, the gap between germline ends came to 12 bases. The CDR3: CASSRGHTPNYGYTF. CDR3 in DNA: TGTGCCAGTAGTAGGGGACACACTCCTAACTATGGCTACACCTTC.

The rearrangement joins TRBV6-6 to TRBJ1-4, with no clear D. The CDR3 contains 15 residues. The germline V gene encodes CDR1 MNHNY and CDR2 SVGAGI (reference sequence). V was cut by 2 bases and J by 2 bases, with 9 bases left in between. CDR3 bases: TGTGCCAGCAGTTACGCCGTGCAGACTAATGAAAAACTGTTTTTT. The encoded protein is CASSYAVQTNEKLFF.

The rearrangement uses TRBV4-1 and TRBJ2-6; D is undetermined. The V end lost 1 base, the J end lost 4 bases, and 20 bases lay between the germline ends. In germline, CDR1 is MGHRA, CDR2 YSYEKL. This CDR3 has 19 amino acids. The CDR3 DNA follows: TGCGCCAGCAGCCAAGCTCTACCCGACGGTCCTCTGGGGGCCAACGTCCTGACTTTC. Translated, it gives CASSQALPDGPLGANVLTF.

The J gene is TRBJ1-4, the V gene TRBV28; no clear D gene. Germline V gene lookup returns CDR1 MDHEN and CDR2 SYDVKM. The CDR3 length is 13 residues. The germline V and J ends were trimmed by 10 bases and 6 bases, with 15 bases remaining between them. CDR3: CATRGPPDEKLFF. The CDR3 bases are TGTGCCACCCGCGGGCCTCCGGATGAAAAACTGTTTTTT.

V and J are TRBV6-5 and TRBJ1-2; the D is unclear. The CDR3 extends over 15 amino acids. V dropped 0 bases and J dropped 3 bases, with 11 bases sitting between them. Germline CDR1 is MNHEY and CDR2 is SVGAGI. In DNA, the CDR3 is TGTGCCAGCAGTTACTCGTTCATTACCTACTATGGCTACACCTTC. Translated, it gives CASSYSFITYYGYTF.

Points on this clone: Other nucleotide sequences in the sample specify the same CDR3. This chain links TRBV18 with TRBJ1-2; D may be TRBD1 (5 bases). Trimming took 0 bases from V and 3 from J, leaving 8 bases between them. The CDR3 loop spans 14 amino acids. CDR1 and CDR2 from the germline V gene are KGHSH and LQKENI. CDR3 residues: CASSPPGVDYGYTF. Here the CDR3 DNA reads TGTGCCAGCTCACCACCAGGGGTTGACTATGGCTACACCTTC.

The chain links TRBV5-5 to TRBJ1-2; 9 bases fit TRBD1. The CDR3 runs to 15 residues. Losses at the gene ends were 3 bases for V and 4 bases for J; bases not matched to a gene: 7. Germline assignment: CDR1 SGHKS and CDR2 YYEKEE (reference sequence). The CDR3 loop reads CASSWDRETGYGYTF. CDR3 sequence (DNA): TGTGCCAGCAGCTGGGACAGGGAAACGGGCTATGGCTACACCTTC.

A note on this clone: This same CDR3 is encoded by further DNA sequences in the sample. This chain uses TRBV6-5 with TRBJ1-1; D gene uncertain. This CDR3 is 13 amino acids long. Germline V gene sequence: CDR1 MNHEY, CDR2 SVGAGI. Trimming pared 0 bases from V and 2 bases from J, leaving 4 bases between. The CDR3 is CASSYSENTEAFF. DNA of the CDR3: TGTGCCAGCAGTTACTCGGAAAACACTGAAGCTTTCTTT.

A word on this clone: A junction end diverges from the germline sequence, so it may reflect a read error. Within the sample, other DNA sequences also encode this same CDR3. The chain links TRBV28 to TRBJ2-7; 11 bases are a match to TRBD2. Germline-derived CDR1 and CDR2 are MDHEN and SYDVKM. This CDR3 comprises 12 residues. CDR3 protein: CASSLPGLAGDF. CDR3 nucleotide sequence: TGTGCCAGCAGTTTACCCGGACTAGCGGGTGACTTC.

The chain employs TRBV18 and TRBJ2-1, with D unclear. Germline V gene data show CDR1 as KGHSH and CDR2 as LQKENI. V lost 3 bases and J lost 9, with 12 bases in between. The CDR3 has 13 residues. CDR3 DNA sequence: TGTGCCAGCTCACCTACGACCCATATTGAGCAGTTCTTC. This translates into CASSPTTHIEQFF.

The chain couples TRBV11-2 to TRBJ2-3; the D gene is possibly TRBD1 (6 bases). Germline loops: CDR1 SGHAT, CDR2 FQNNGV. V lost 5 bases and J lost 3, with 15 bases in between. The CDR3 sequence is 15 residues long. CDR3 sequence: CASSTPGQRTDTQYF. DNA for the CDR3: TGTGCCAGCAGCACACCGGGACAACGAACAGATACGCAGTATTTT.

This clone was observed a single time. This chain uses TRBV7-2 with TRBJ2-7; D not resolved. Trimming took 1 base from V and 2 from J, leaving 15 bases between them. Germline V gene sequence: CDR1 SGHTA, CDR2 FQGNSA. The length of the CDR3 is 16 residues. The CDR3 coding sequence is TGTGCCAGCAGCTTAGGAGGCATCCGTGACCCCTACGAGCAGTACTTC. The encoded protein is CASSLGGIRDPYEQYF.

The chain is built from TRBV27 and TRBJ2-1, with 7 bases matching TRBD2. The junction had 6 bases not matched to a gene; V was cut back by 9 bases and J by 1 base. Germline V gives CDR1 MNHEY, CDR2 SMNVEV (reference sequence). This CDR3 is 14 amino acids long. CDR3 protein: CASERGGSYNEQFF. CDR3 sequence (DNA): TGTGCCAGTGAAAGGGGAGGGTCCTACAATGAGCAGTTCTTC.

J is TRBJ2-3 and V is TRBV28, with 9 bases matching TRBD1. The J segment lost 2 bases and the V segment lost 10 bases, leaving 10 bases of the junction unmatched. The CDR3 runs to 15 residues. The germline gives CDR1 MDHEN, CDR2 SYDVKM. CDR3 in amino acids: CATGTGRKHTDTQYF. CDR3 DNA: TGTGCCACCGGGACAGGGAGGAAACACACAGATACGCAGTATTTT.

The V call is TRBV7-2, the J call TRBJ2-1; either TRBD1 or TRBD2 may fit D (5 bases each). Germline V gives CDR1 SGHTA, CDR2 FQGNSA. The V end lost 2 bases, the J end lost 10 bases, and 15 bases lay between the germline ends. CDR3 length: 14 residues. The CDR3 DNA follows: TGTGCCAGCAGCTTAAGATCGGGGCCCCAAGAGCAGTTCTTC. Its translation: CASSLRSGPQEQFF.

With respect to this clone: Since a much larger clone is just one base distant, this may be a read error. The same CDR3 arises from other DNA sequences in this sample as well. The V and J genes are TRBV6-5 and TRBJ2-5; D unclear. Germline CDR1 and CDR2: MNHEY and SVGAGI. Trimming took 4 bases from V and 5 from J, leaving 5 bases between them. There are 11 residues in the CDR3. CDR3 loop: CASSLEETQYF. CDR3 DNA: TGTGCCAGCAGTTTGGAGGAGACCCAGTACTTC.